Below are 21 T cell receptor beta chains sequenced from a single sample in a study of cytomegalovirus exposure and HLA in healthy donors. PCR involved 60 Vbeta and 13 Jbeta primers. Generated by immunoSEQ multiplex PCR, the TCRdb table keeps only in-frame clones and is missing some. Counted here are some 170,000 clones, 80% to 90% occurring once; the ten biggest clones make up less than 2%. Sequencing was performed on PBMCs. All receptors come from a woman in her late teens or twenties in good health and CMV-seronegative.

The chain uses TRBV19 and TRBJ2-1, with 7 bases matching TRBD2. V was pared by 3 bases and J by 7 bases, with 12 bases of the junction left unmatched. The CDR3 is 16 residues long. Germline CDR1 reads LNHDA; CDR2 reads SQIVND (reference sequence). The CDR3: CASSMIVGRKVNEQFF. The CDR3 nucleotides read TGTGCCAGTAGTATGATCGTCGGGAGGAAAGTTAATGAGCAGTTCTTC.

The chain links TRBV27 to TRBJ2-4; a possible D gene is TRBD1 (5 bases). The CDR3 is made up of 13 amino acids. V was shortened by 3 bases and J by 4 bases, with 7 bases between the two germline ends. Germline V lookup: CDR1 MNHEY, CDR2 SMNVEV (reference sequence). CDR3 residues: CASSLGQKNIQYF. The CDR3 DNA follows: TGTGCCAGCAGTTTGGGGCAGAAAAACATTCAGTACTTC.

The sample holds a few counts of this clone. The rearrangement joins TRBV14 to TRBJ1-2; D may be TRBD1 (5 bases). The CDR3 extends over 14 amino acids. Germline CDR1 is SGHDN and CDR2 is FVKESK. Deletions cut 4 bases from V and 4 bases from J, with 13 bases between. CDR3 residues: CASSRGQGAYGYTF. The CDR3 DNA reads TGTGCCAGCAGCCGTGGGCAGGGCGCCTATGGCTACACCTTC. Using reference TRBV14 and TRBJ1-2 for the parts outside the CDR3, the full variable domain is EAGVTQFPSHSVIEKGQTVTLRCDPISGHDNLYWYRRVMGKEIKFLLHFVKESKQDESGMPNNRFLAERTGGTYSTLKVQPAELEDSGVYFCASSRGQGAYGYTFGSGTRLTVV.

The CDR3 reads CASSEDTNNQPQHF. The DNA for the CDR3 is TGTGCCAGCAGCGAAGACACCAACAATCAGCCCCAGCATTTT. V usage is TRBV9 and J usage is TRBJ1-5; D gene ambiguous. With 3 bases removed from V and 3 bases from J, the gap between germline ends came to 10 bases. The CDR3 length is 14 residues. Germline-derived CDR1 and CDR2 are SGDLS and YYNGEE.

The chain links TRBV25-1 to TRBJ1-4, with 10 bases aligning to TRBD1. Trimming cost V 7 bases and J 0 bases; bases outside gene matches: 5. Germline V gives CDR1 MGHDK, CDR2 SYGVNS. The CDR3 has 16 amino acids. CDR3 in amino acids: CASTAGTGATNEKLFF. As DNA, the CDR3 is TGTGCCAGCACCGCGGGGACAGGGGCAACTAATGAAAAACTGTTTTTT.

V usage is TRBV18 and J usage is TRBJ1-5; TRBD1 is a possible D gene (6 bases). Germline lookup yields CDR1 KGHSH and CDR2 LQKENI. This CDR3 contains 14 residues. V lost 1 base and J 5 bases, leaving 9 bases between the germline ends. The CDR3 sequence is CASSPRSGDQPQHF. CDR3 nucleotides: TGTGCCAGCTCACCACGGTCAGGGGATCAGCCCCAGCATTTT. Full variable domain (remainder filled in from reference TRBV18 and TRBJ1-5): NAGVMQNPRHLVRRRGQEARLRCSPMKGHSHVYWYRQLPEEGLKFMVYLQKENIIDESGMPKERFSAEFPKEGPSILRIQQVVRGDSAAYFCASSPRSGDQPQHFGDGTRLSIL.

The chain uses TRBV18 and TRBJ1-5; 8 nucleotides agree with TRBD1. Germline CDR1 reads KGHSH; CDR2 reads LQKENI. With 6 bases clipped from V and 3 bases from J, the junction kept 4 bases outside the gene matches. CDR3 length equals 14 residues. CDR3 sequence (DNA): TGTGCCAGCTCGATCAGGGGGCCCAATCAGCCCCAGCATTTT. Protein sequence: CASSIRGPNQPQHF.

V and J are TRBV6-5 and TRBJ2-2; 9 positions match TRBD2. Per the germline V gene, CDR1 is MNHEY and CDR2 is SVGAGI. Trimming cost V 0 bases and J 1 base; bases outside gene matches: 0. The CDR3 sequence is 16 residues long. This CDR3 reads CASSYSTSGNTGELFF. As DNA, the CDR3 is TGTGCCAGCAGTTACTCGACTAGCGGGAACACCGGGGAGCTGTTTTTT.

This rearrangement joins TRBV7-3 to TRBJ1-2; D uncertain. CDR1 SGHTA and CDR2 FQGTGA come from the germline V gene. Trimming removed 1 base from V and 2 bases from J, with 11 bases in between. CDR3 length equals 15 residues. CDR3 nucleotide sequence: TGTGCCAGCAGCTTAAACCCAGGCCCCAACTATGGCTACACCTTC. It specifies CASSLNPGPNYGYTF.

The chain couples TRBV27 to TRBJ1-2; D is possibly TRBD1 (5 bases). This CDR3 has 13 amino acids. The germline CDR1 and CDR2 sequences are MNHEY and SMNVEV (reference sequence). V was trimmed by 6 bases and J by 7 bases, leaving 15 bases between them. CDR3 bases: TGTGCCAGCAGAATCGACAGCAAGTCTGGCTACACCTTC. It codes for CASRIDSKSGYTF.

The chain links TRBV18 to TRBJ1-5; 10 nucleotides align to TRBD1. The germline V gene encodes CDR1 KGHSH and CDR2 LQKENI. The ends lost 6 bases at V and 2 bases at J; junction bases unmatched: 4. There are 15 residues in the CDR3. In DNA, the CDR3 is TGTGCCAGCTCCCCCGGGACAGGGGGCAATCAGCCCCAGCATTTT. As protein: CASSPGTGGNQPQHF.

This clone has only a few counts. This chain links TRBV21-1 with TRBJ1-1. TRBV21-1 constitutes a pseudogene. The CDR3 has 16 residues. This CDR3 is CASSKSLLRGNTEAFF. The CDR3, as DNA: TGTGCCAGCAGCAAAAGTCTCTTGCGGGGGAACACTGAAGCTTTCTTT.

The J gene is TRBJ2-5, the V gene TRBV29-1; unclear D gene. Germline V gives CDR1 SQVTM, CDR2 ANQGSEA. This CDR3 spans 16 amino acids. The ends were cut back, 1 base at V and 5 bases at J, with 20 bases in the middle. CDR3 sequence (DNA): TGCAGCGTTGAAGTGAGGCTGCGAAACTTTAGGGAGACCCAGTACTTC. Translated: CSVEVRLRNFRETQYF.

V gene TRBV6-5 combines with J gene TRBJ2-3; TRBD1 aligns across 7 bases. The CDR3 contains 15 residues. Germline trimming cut 6 bases from V and 0 bases from J; bases unmatched to any gene: 6. The germline V gene encodes CDR1 MNHEY and CDR2 SVGAGI. The CDR3 DNA reads TGTGCCAGCAGCCAAGGACAGGCTAGCACAGATACGCAGTATTTT. As protein: CASSQGQASTDTQYF.

V is TRBV9 and J is TRBJ1-4; D unresolved. V shed 4 bases and J shed 4 bases, with 14 bases lying between them. This CDR3 has 15 amino acids. Germline loops: CDR1 SGDLS, CDR2 YYNGEE. The CDR3 DNA is TGTGCCAGCAGCCCAAGAGGGAGTATTAATGAAAAACTGTTTTTT. This sequence encodes CASSPRGSINEKLFF.

The V call is TRBV5-1, the J call TRBJ2-1; TRBD1 matches 11 bases. Germline V gene sequence: CDR1 SGHRS, CDR2 YFSETQ. This CDR3 is 15 amino acids long. J gave up 9 bases and V 4 bases, and 9 bases lay outside the gene matches. The CDR3: CASSPGQGAQGEQFF. In nucleotides, the CDR3 is TGCGCCAGCAGCCCTGGACAGGGGGCTCAGGGTGAGCAGTTCTTC.

This chain joins TRBV28 and TRBJ1-2; weak D call: TRBD1 (5 bases). Deletions cut 2 bases from V and 8 bases from J, with 12 bases between. Germline assignment: CDR1 MDHEN and CDR2 SYDVKM. This CDR3 has 13 residues. The CDR3 region is CASSLLGARGYTF. CDR3 bases: TGTGCCAGCAGTTTACTTGGGGCGAGGGGCTACACCTTC.

The chain employs TRBV5-8 and TRBJ1-2; 9 bases line up with TRBD1. Per the germline V gene, CDR1 is SGHTS and CDR2 is YDEGEE. With 0 bases clipped from V and 7 bases from J, the junction kept 19 bases outside the gene matches. This CDR3 spans 19 amino acids. The CDR3 here is CASSLGPYPGQGRVGGYTF. CDR3 coding DNA: TGTGCCAGCAGCTTGGGCCCTTACCCGGGACAGGGTCGAGTCGGTGGCTACACCTTC.

This chain joins TRBV27 and TRBJ1-5; D is perhaps TRBD1 (5 bases). CDR1 and CDR2 (germline): MNHEY, SMNVEV (reference sequence). V was trimmed by 1 base and J by 0 bases, leaving 7 bases between them. This CDR3 comprises 15 residues. The CDR3 DNA reads TGTGCCAGCAGTTTATTGGGGGGTAGCAATCAGCCCCAGCATTTT. Protein product: CASSLLGGSNQPQHF.

The chain joins TRBV19 to TRBJ2-2, with D unresolved. From germline, CDR1 is LNHDA and CDR2 SQIVND (reference sequence). Trimming removed 3 bases from V and 5 bases from J, with 10 bases in between. There are 14 residues in the CDR3. Here the CDR3 reads CASSILSRTGELFF. The CDR3 DNA is TGTGCCAGTAGTATTTTATCCCGTACCGGGGAGCTGTTTTTT.

This chain uses TRBV6-1 with TRBJ1-1; D uncertain. There are 14 residues in the CDR3. Germline V gene lookup returns CDR1 MNHNS and CDR2 SASEGT. V was pared by 6 bases and J by 1 base, with 12 bases between. In nucleotides, the CDR3 is TGTGCCAGCAGACCATACTATGCGAACACTGAAGCTTTCTTT. It codes for CASRPYYANTEAFF.